These T cell receptor beta chains were read from a single sample in a study of graft-versus-host responses after intestinal transplantation. Assay used: immunoSEQ multiplex PCR; TCRdb lists only in-frame clones, some missing. This sample yields 9,500 to 10,000 clones, of which approximately 72% are seen a single time; roughly a quarter belongs to the top ten. The sample here was ileum tissue, taken 500 to 550 days after intestinal transplant. These receptors all come from a human patient who received an intestinal transplant, so some T cells may come from the graft donor. Both conserved end residues are part of each CDR3. D genes are given only for firm matches. The size entry is marked missing in some rows and otherwise reads once, few, many or a size class.

TRBJ2-3 TRBV21-1 NA NA CASTFQYF TGTGCCAGCACCTTCCAGTATTTT
TRBJ2-1 TRBV7-9 few NA CASSELQVSFHNEQFF TGTGCCAGCAGCGAATTACAGGTATCCTTTCACAATGAGCAGTTCTTC
TRBJ2-3 TRBV5-1 NA NA CASRMEQADTQYF TGCGCCAGCCGCATGGAGCAGGCAGATACGCAGTATTTT
TRBJ2-3 TRBV5-1 NA TRBD2 CASSLLAGDGDTQYF TGCGCCAGCAGCCTGCTAGCGGGAGATGGTGATACGCAGTATTTT
TRBJ1-1 TRBV19 NA NA CASSAGEENTEAFF TGTGCCAGTAGTGCCGGGGAGGAGAACACTGAAGCTTTCTTT
TRBJ2-2 TRBV7-2 NA NA CASSYLNTGELFF TGTGCCAGCAGCTATTTGAACACCGGGGAGCTGTTTTTT
TRBJ2-4 TRBV14 NA TRBD1 CASSQGTGLAKNIQYF TGTGCCAGCAGCCAAGGGACAGGCCTGGCCAAAAACATTCAGTACTTC
TRBJ2-5 TRBV19 NA TRBD2 CASSTRLAGGPWETQYF TGTGCCAGTAGTACCCGACTAGCGGGGGGCCCTTGGGAGACCCAGTACTTC
TRBJ2-5 TRBV7-9 NA NA CASSLRRGGAEETQYF TGTGCCAGCAGCCTAAGGAGGGGGGGGGCAGAAGAGACCCAGTACTTC
TRBJ2-1 TRBV5-1 NA TRBD2 CASSSELAGVGLDEQFF TGCGCCAGCAGCTCTGAACTAGCGGGAGTGGGATTGGATGAGCAGTTCTTC
TRBJ2-7 TRBV5-1 NA TRBD1 CASSPATGGAFYEQYF TGCGCCAGCAGCCCGGCGACAGGGGGCGCGTTCTACGAGCAGTACTTC
TRBJ2-1 TRBV7-2 NA NA CASSRENRGEQFF TGTGCCAGCAGTAGAGAGAACCGGGGTGAGCAGTTCTTC
TRBJ2-7 TRBV5-6 NA NA CASSLGGIIYEQYF TGTGCCAGCAGCTTAGGGGGTATTATCTACGAGCAGTACTTC
TRBJ2-7 TRBV30 NA TRBD2 CAWTAGAGYEQYF TGTGCCTGGACGGCGGGAGCGGGCTACGAGCAGTACTTC
TRBJ1-5 TRBV5-6 few NA CASSLETRRTAYDQPQHF TGTGCCAGCAGCTTGGAAACACGACGGACAGCCTACGATCAGCCCCAGCATTTT
TRBJ1-4 TRBV9 NA TRBD1 CASSGQGAEKLFF TGTGCCAGCAGCGGACAGGGGGCTGAAAAACTGTTTTTT
TRBJ1-1 TRBV5-8 NA NA CASSLGRLNTEAFF TGTGCCAGCAGCTTGGGGCGGCTGAACACTGAAGCTTTCTTT
TRBJ2-5 TRBV27 NA TRBD2 CASSSQRGLAGFETQYF TGTGCCAGCAGTTCGCAAAGAGGACTAGCGGGATTTGAGACCCAGTACTTC
TRBJ2-5 TRBV9 NA NA CASSVASQETQYF TGTGCCAGCAGCGTAGCGTCCCAAGAGACCCAGTACTTC
TRBJ1-1 TRBV4-3 few NA CASSQDQQFKAFF TGCGCCAGCAGCCAAGATCAACAATTTAAGGCTTTCTTT
TRBJ2-7 TRBV5-1 NA NA CASSFGGNYEQYF TGCGCCAGCAGCTTTGGCGGGAACTACGAGCAGTACTTC
TRBJ1-3 TRBV19 few NA CASTQGPFISGNTIYF TGTGCCAGTACCCAAGGTCCCTTCATCTCTGGAAACACCATATATTTT
TRBJ2-5 TRBV11-2 NA TRBD2 CATGTSGRKETQYF TGTGCTACCGGGACTAGCGGGCGTAAAGAGACCCAGTACTTC
TRBJ1-5 TRBV30 NA NA CAWSVPGFGNQPQHF TGTGCCTGGAGTGTACCGGGCTTCGGCAATCAGCCCCAGCATTTT
TRBJ2-2 TRBV5-1 NA NA CASSSTTGNTGELFF TGCGCCAGCAGCTCCACGACAGGGAACACCGGGGAGCTGTTTTTT
TRBJ2-2 TRBV9 NA NA CASSAGGVPRDTGELFF TGTGCCAGCAGCGCTGGTGGCGTCCCCCGGGACACCGGGGAGCTGTTTTTT
TRBJ2-7 TRBV19 once TRBD1 CASSTGTERHEQYF TGTGCCAGTAGTACGGGGACAGAACGCCACGAGCAGTACTTC
TRBJ2-7 TRBV5-1 NA NA CASSFGAGSYEQYF TGCGCCAGCAGCTTTGGAGCGGGCTCCTACGAGCAGTACTTC
TRBJ2-3 TRBV29-1 few TRBD2 CSVEPTSGGADTQYF TGCAGCGTTGAACCTACTAGCGGGGGCGCAGATACGCAGTATTTT
TRBJ2-5 TRBV7-2 NA NA CASSSLAVETQYF TGTGCCAGCAGTTCATTAGCGGTGGAGACCCAGTACTTC